This T cell receptor (beta chain) was documented in a study of shared clonotypes between healthy human individuals. About the study: A couple of women and a few men aged 18 to 49 made up the donors. Study outcomes and limitations: What limited the represented genetic and exposure-history diversity was the small number of donors. What naive subsets generally showed was a larger estimated richness than memory subsets showed. The four-donor shared clonotypes exceeded non-shared clonotypes in generation probability, with non-shared ones scoring lower.

The naive CD8 subset, CD45RO-negative cells positively selected for CCR7, excluded terminally differentiated effector memory CD45RA+ cells. Repertoires were generated with immunoSEQ multiplex PCR, while TCRdb's copy carries only in-frame clones and drops some. In the table there are about 2 million clones, roughly 94% of which are singletons. V lost 0 bases, J lost 3 bases, and 15 bases lay in between. The V gene's germline CDR1 is MGHRA and CDR2 YSYEKL. CDR3 length equals 16 residues. A word on this clone: The antigen is unknown.

The sequence came from a man between 18 and 29 years old in good health. The genes are TRBV4-1 and TRBJ2-7; weak D call: TRBD2 (5 bases). Sample: naive CD8+ T cells sorted from blood. The CDR3 DNA is TGCGCCAGCAGCCAAGAAAGTCCCCTGAGGGACTACGAGCAGTACTTC. Translation: CASSQESPLRDYEQYF.